This record looks at one T cell receptor beta chain sequence and its context. Its specificity is unknown. This CDR3 spans 12 amino acids. Germline-derived CDR1 and CDR2 are SGHTA and FQGNSA. V was cut by 2 bases and J by 7 bases, with 5 bases left in between. This entry comes from a study of cytomegalovirus exposure and HLA in healthy donors. Study results and limitations: At a 0.05 false discovery rate, a later analysis found 15,000 to 20,000 TCR beta sequences to be associated with HLA alleles.

With 60 Vbeta and 13 Jbeta primers, the PCR was carried out. As originally analysed: It was a later analysis that counted about 80 million unique TCR beta chains, of which 9 million to 13 million were shared. This table comes from immunoSEQ multiplex PCR, and its TCRdb copy is limited to in-frame clones, with some not included. V and J calls and clone size are copied from that table; D and trimming were computed from the DNA. This table holds approximately 110,000 clones, about 84% found once. The sequencing sample was made of PBMCs. The sequence was collected from a man aged 40-50 years in good health and CMV-seronegative. The rearrangement uses TRBV7-2 and TRBJ2-2; D is unclear. CDR3 sequence: CASSLIHGELFF. The CDR3 nucleotides are TGTGCCAGCAGCTTAATCCACGGGGAGCTGTTTTTT.